The source of this TCR beta chain is a study of T cell responses to AZD1222 COVID-19 vaccine. The germline CDR1 and CDR2 sequences are SGDLS and YYNGEE. The V and J ends lost 3 bases and 0 bases respectively, with 13 bases between them. The CDR3 has 15 residues. The table came from immunoSEQ multiplex PCR; TCRdb's copy has only in-frame clones and leaves some out. The table records 150,000 to 200,000 clones, over 85% of them present only once. The chain carries TRBV9 and TRBJ2-7; weak D call: TRBD1 (6 bases). Here the sequenced sample was peripheral blood, taken on day 0 of AZD1222 vaccination. This TCR was recovered from an adult in good health. As DNA, the CDR3 is TGTGCCAGCAGCGCCCGGGACACCGGCTCCTACGAGCAGTACTTC. This encodes CASSARDTGSYEQYF.